This T cell receptor beta chain was found in a study of shared clonotypes between healthy human individuals. Each subset's genomic DNA was shared equally among a number of immunoSEQ plates. Method: immunoSEQ multiplex PCR; TCRdb's copy keeps in-frame clones and lacks some. This sample yields around 1.1 million clones, of which approximately 80% are seen a single time; roughly 0.83% belongs to the top ten. Study-level points and caveats: Naive subsets tended to show greater estimated richness than memory subsets.

Concerning this clone: The antigen is unknown.

The healthy adult donors were HIV-negative and reported no recent acute infections or vaccinations. The investigators split CD4+ cells into a CD45RA+ naive subset and a CD45RA-negative memory subset. Trimming stripped 0 bases from V and 2 bases from J, with 7 bases between. The CDR3 is 14 amino acids. CDR1 and CDR2 from the germline V gene are SSHAT and FNYEAQ (reference sequence). The source of this sequence is a man between 18 and 29 years old in good health. Some clones in this sample may be carry-over from other donors' samples. The rearrangement joins TRBV7-7 to TRBJ2-5; D ambiguous. Sequenced input: memory CD4+ T cells from PBMCs. Documented subset: CD45RA-negative fraction. The DNA of the CDR3 is TGTGCCAGCAGCTTAGCTCCGGCTCAAGAGACCCAGTACTTC. Translated, it gives CASSLAPAQETQYF. Full variable domain (remainder filled in from reference TRBV7-7 and TRBJ2-5): GAGVSQSPRYKVTKRGQDVTLRCDPISSHATLYWYQQALGQGPEFLTYFNYEAQPDKSGLPSDRFSAERPEGSISTLTIQRTEQRDSAMYRCASSLAPAQETQYFGPGTRLLVL.